This TCR beta chain was observed in a study of PD-1 and CTLA-4 blockade in melanoma. V gave up 4 bases and J gave up 2 bases, with 9 bases separating them. Germline V gene sequence: CDR1 SGHRS, CDR2 YFSETQ. The CDR3 has 13 amino acids. Here immunoSEQ multiplex PCR was the method, and the copy in TCRdb shows in-frame clones only, minus some. The table lists about 30,000 clones, about 85% of them singletons. This clonotype was sampled from a human donor with melanoma. The starting material was CD8+ T cells from peripheral blood, obtained from a patient given anti-PD-1 treatment. The chain joins TRBV5-1 to TRBJ1-1, with D unclear. The CDR3 nucleotides are TGCGCCAGCAGCCTTACAGCTAACACTGAAGCTTTCTTT. Its protein is CASSLTANTEAFF.